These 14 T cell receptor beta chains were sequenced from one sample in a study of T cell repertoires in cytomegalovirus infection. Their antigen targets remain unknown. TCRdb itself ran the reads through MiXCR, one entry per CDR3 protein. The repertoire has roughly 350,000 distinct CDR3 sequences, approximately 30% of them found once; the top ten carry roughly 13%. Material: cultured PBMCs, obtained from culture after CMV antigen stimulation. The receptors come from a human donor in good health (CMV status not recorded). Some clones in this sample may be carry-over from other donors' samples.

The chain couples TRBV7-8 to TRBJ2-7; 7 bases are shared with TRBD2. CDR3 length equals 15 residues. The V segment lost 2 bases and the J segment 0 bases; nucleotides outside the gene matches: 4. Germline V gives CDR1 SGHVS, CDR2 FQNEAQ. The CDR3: CASSLSGTSSYEQYV. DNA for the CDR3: TGTGCCAGCAGCTTAAGCGGGACGAGCTCCTACGAGCAGTACGTC.

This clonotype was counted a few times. For the CDR3, the DNA is TGTGCCAGTAGTATAGATCTATCGCGGGCTTTCTATAGCAATCAGCCCCAGCATTTT. This codes for CASSIDLSRAFYSNQPQHF. This chain joins TRBV19 and TRBJ1-5; D remains ambiguous. This CDR3 has 19 amino acids. Per germline, CDR1 LNHDA and CDR2 SQIVND (reference sequence). Trimming shortened V by 0 bases and J by 0 bases, and 18 bases separated the two germline ends. The full variable domain, its missing parts supplied by reference TRBV19 and TRBJ1-5, is DGGITQSPKYLFRKEGQNVTLSCEQNLNHDAMYWYRQDPGQGLRLIYYSQIVNDFQKGDIAEGYSVSREKKESFPLTVTSAQKNPTAFYLCASSIDLSRAFYSNQPQHFGDGTRLSIL.

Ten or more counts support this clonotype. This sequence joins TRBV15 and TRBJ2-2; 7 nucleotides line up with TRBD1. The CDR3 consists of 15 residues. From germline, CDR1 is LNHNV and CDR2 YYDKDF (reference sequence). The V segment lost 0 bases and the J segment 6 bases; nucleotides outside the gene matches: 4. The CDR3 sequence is CATSRDRQGPGELFF. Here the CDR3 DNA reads TGTGCCACCAGCAGAGACCGACAGGGCCCCGGGGAGCTGTTTTTT.

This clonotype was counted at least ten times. The CDR3 bases are TGTGCCAGCACCCATTTTTCTAGCGGGAAGAACACCGGGGAGCTGTTTTTT. This sequence encodes CASTHFSSGKNTGELFF. The V and J genes are TRBV5-4 and TRBJ2-2; 9 positions match TRBD2. The germline V gene encodes CDR1 SGHNT and CDR2 YYREEE (reference sequence). CDR3 length: 17 amino acids. V lost 6 bases and J lost 1; bases outside the gene matches: 10.

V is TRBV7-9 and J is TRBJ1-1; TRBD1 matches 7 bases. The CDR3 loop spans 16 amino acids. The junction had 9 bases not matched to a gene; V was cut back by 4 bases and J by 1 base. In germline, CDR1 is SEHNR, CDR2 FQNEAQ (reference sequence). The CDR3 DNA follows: TGTGCCAGCAGCTACACTGCTACAGGGGAGAACACTGAAGCTTTCTTT. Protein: CASSYTATGENTEAFF.

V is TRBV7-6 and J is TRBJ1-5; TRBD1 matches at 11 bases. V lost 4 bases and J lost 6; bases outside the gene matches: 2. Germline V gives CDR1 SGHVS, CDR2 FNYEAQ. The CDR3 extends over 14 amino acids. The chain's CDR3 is CASSSDRGPQPQHF. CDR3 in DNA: TGTGCCAGCAGCTCGGACAGGGGGCCTCAGCCCCAGCATTTT.

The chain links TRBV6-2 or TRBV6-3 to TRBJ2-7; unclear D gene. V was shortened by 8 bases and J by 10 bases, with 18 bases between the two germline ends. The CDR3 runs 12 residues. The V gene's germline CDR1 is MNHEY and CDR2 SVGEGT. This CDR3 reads CASSDKRSFQYV. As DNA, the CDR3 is TGTGCCAGCTCTGACAAAAGGAGCTTTCAGTACGTC.

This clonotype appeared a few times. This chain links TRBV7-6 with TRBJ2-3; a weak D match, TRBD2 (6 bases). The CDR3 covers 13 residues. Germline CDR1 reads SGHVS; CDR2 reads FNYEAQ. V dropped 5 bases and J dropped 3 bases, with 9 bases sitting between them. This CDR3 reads CASSRRGTDTQYF. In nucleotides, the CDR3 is TGTGCCAGCAGCCGCCGGGGGACAGATACGCAGTATTTT.

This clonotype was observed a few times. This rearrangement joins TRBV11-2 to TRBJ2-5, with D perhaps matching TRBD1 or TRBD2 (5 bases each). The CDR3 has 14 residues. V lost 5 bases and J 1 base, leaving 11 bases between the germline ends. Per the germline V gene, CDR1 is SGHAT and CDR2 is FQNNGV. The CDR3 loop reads CASSPGDLQETQYF. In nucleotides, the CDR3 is TGTGCCAGCAGCCCCGGGGACCTCCAAGAGACCCAGTACTTC. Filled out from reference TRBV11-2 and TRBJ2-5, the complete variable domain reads EAGVAQSPRYKIIEKRQSVAFWCNPISGHATLYWYQQILGQGPKLLIQFQNNGVVDDSQLPKDRFSAERLKGVDSTLKIQPAKLEDSAVYLCASSPGDLQETQYFGPGTRLLVL.

The CDR3 spells CASSPVGTSGPSGYEQYF. The CDR3 DNA is TGCGCCAGCAGCCCTGTGGGGACTAGCGGTCCGTCGGGCTACGAGCAGTACTTC. The rearrangement links TRBV4-1 to TRBJ2-7; 11 bases match TRBD2. The ends lost 4 bases at V and 3 bases at J; junction bases unmatched: 14. The CDR3 consists of 18 residues. Germline V lookup: CDR1 MGHRA, CDR2 YSYEKL.

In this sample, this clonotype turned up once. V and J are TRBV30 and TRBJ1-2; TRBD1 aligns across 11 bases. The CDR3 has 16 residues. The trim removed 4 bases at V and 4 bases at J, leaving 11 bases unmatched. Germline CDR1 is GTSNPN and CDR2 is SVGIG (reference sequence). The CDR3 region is CAWNLIGQGAGYGYTF. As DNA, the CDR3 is TGTGCCTGGAACCTAATTGGACAGGGGGCTGGCTATGGCTACACCTTC.

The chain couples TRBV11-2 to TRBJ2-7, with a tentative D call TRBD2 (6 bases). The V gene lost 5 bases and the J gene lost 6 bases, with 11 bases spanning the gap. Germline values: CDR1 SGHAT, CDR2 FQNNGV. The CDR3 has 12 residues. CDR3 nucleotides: TGTGCCAGCAGCCATACTAGCTCCGAGCAGTACTTC. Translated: CASSHTSSEQYF.

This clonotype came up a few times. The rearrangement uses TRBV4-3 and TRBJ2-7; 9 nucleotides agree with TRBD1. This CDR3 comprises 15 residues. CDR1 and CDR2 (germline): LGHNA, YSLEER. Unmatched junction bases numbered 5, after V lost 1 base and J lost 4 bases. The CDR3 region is CASSQVTGGGYEQYV. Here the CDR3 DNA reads TGCGCCAGCAGCCAAGTCACAGGGGGCGGGTACGAGCAGTACGTC.

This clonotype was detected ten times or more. CDR3 amino acids: CASSSTTAGNTIYF. In DNA, the CDR3 is TGTGCCAGCAGTTCAACGACAGCTGGAAACACCATATATTTT. This chain links TRBV27 with TRBJ1-3; weak D call: TRBD1 (5 bases). Germline CDR1 is MNHEY and CDR2 is SMNVEV (reference sequence). CDR3 length: 14 amino acids. Trimming took 4 bases from V and 2 from J, leaving 9 bases between them.